Listed below are T cell receptor beta chains from one sample, sequenced in a study of blood T cell repertoires in COVID-19. The protocol was immunoSEQ multiplex PCR, while the TCRdb copy is restricted to in-frame clones and leaves out a portion. Among 200,000 to 250,000 clones listed, less than 85% were seen once. Sample: PBMCs or T cells enriched from blood (not recorded which). These receptors originate from a man aged 55 to 70 who had recovered from COVID-19. Both conserved end residues are part of each CDR3. Fields, in order: V gene, D gene, clone size, J gene, CDR3 DNA, CDR3 protein. The D gene is left open where the match is weak. Clone size is given for some rows only: seen once, a few or many times, or a class if the clone is expanded.

V: TRBV2
D: -
size: -
J: TRBJ2-7
DNA: TGTGCCAGCGCGTCGGGGGACGCCTCCTACGAGCAGTACTTC
CDR3: CASASGDASYEQYF

V: TRBV3-1/TRBV3-2
D: TRBD1
size: -
J: TRBJ1-2
DNA: TGTGCCAGCAGTGGGACAGGTGGTTCCTATGGCTACACCTTC
CDR3: CASSGTGGSYGYTF

V: TRBV19
D: TRBD1
size: -
J: TRBJ2-2
DNA: TGTGCCAGTAGTGCAGGGACAGATCCGAACACCGGGGAGCTGTTTTTT
CDR3: CASSAGTDPNTGELFF

V: TRBV6-5
D: -
size: once
J: TRBJ1-4
DNA: TGTGCCAGTGAACTGAGTGGTGCAACTAATGAAAAACTGTTTTTT
CDR3: CASELSGATNEKLFF

V: TRBV3-1/TRBV3-2
D: -
size: -
J: TRBJ2-1
DNA: TGTGCCAGCAGCCTAAGGGGCGGGGTTGATGAGCAGTTCTTC
CDR3: CASSLRGGVDEQFF

V: TRBV3-1/TRBV3-2
D: -
size: few
J: TRBJ2-7
DNA: TGTGCCAGCAGTGTGAGCTCCTACGAGCAGTACTTC
CDR3: CASSVSSYEQYF

V: TRBV7-6
D: TRBD1
size: -
J: TRBJ1-4
DNA: TGTGCCAGCAGCCAATGGACAGGGGGCGCGCCTAATGAAAAACTGTTTTTT
CDR3: CASSQWTGGAPNEKLFF

V: TRBV7-9
D: TRBD1
size: -
J: TRBJ1-1
DNA: TGTGCCAGCAGCGCCCAGCAGGGGGCTGAAGCTTTCTTT
CDR3: CASSAQQGAEAFF

V: TRBV18
D: -
size: -
J: TRBJ2-4
DNA: TGTGCCAGCTCAAGCACGATCAGTAGCGTTTCTAAAAACATTCAGTACTTC
CDR3: CASSSTISSVSKNIQYF

V: TRBV18
D: TRBD2
size: -
J: TRBJ2-1
DNA: TGTGCCAGCTCCTGGGCGGTAGGTGAGCGGGGTAGCTCCTACAATGAGCAGTTCTTC
CDR3: CASSWAVGERGSSYNEQFF

V: TRBV20-1
D: TRBD1
size: -
J: TRBJ2-2
DNA: TGCAGTGCTAGTCGCGGGGGGACAGGGGCCACCGGGGAGCTGTTTTTT
CDR3: CSASRGGTGATGELFF

V: TRBV6-5
D: TRBD2
size: -
J: TRBJ2-3
DNA: TGTGCCAGCAGGGGGGGACTAGCGGGGGCAGATACGCAGTATTTT
CDR3: CASRGGLAGADTQYF

V: TRBV5-1
D: -
size: few
J: TRBJ1-2
DNA: TGCGCCAGCAGAGCGACTTTCACCTATGGCTACACCTTC
CDR3: CASRATFTYGYTF

V: TRBV3-1/TRBV3-2
D: TRBD1
size: -
J: TRBJ2-1
DNA: TGTGCCAGCAGCCGTCAGGGGGCGCGGGACAATGAGCAGTTCTTC
CDR3: CASSRQGARDNEQFF

V: TRBV7-9
D: TRBD1
size: -
J: TRBJ2-5
DNA: TGTGCCAGCAGCTCCAGACAGGGGACGTACCAAGAGACCCAGTACTTC
CDR3: CASSSRQGTYQETQYF

V: TRBV7-2
D: -
size: -
J: TRBJ2-1
DNA: TGTGCCAGCGGGCGATACAATGAGCAGTTCTTC
CDR3: CASGRYNEQFF

V: TRBV7-9
D: -
size: -
J: TRBJ2-4
DNA: TGTGCCAGCAGCTTAACACAGGGATACGAAAACATTCAGTACTTC
CDR3: CASSLTQGYENIQYF

V: TRBV19
D: -
size: -
J: TRBJ1-1
DNA: TGTGCCAGTAGTGACGGACAGAGGGGACTACCTGAAGCTTTCTTT
CDR3: CASSDGQRGLPEAFF

V: TRBV6-2/TRBV6-3
D: TRBD2
size: -
J: TRBJ2-7
DNA: TGTGCCAGCAGTTTCCCGACTAGCGGGTTCCCCTACGAGCAGTACTTC
CDR3: CASSFPTSGFPYEQYF

V: TRBV9
D: -
size: -
J: TRBJ1-6
DNA: TGTGCCAGCAGCGTACTAGGGGGTTCACCCCTCCACTTT
CDR3: CASSVLGGSPLHF